These 9 T cell receptor beta chains came from one sample sequenced in a study of T cell repertoires in cytomegalovirus infection. TCRdb itself ran the reads through MiXCR, one entry per CDR3 protein. Among some 680,000 distinct CDR3 sequences listed, approximately 34% were seen once. The sample taken for sequencing was PBMCs. The receptors shown here come from a human donor in good health (CMV status not recorded). Some clones in this sample may be carry-over from other donors' samples.

This clonotype was picked up a small number of times. This sequence joins TRBV27 and TRBJ1-3; a possible D gene is TRBD1 (5 bases). V was clipped by 9 bases and J by 2 bases, with 14 bases between them. Germline-derived CDR1 and CDR2 are MNHEY and SMNVEV (reference sequence). The CDR3 covers 14 residues. The CDR3 nucleotides are TGTGCCAGTGACGTGGACACCCCTGGAAACACCATATATTTT. As protein: CASDVDTPGNTIYF.

The V gene is TRBV7-3, the J gene TRBJ1-6; TRBD1 matches at 8 bases. This CDR3 spans 15 amino acids. Trimming took 4 bases from V and 5 from J; bases not matched to a gene: 4. Germline V gene sequence: CDR1 SGHTA, CDR2 FQGTGA. The CDR3 DNA follows: TGTGCCAGCAGCTCAGGGACAGGAAATAATTCACCCCTCCACTTT. Protein product: CASSSGTGNNSPLHF.

This clonotype was seen a handful of times. V gene TRBV12-3 or TRBV12-4 combines with J gene TRBJ2-5; 13 bases line up with TRBD2. The CDR3 totals 17 residues. With 2 bases clipped from V and 2 bases from J, the junction kept 5 bases outside the gene matches. CDR3 coding DNA: TGTGCCAGCAGTTTACGGCGGACTAGCGGGAGTCAAGAGACCCAGTACTTC. This codes for CASSLRRTSGSQETQYF.

Many counts were recorded for this clonotype. The chain is built from TRBV7-9 and TRBJ2-3; TRBD1 matches 10 bases. Germline CDR1 reads SEHNR; CDR2 reads FQNEAQ (reference sequence). The CDR3 consists of 15 residues. V lost 6 bases to trimming and J lost 1 base; unmatched junction nucleotides: 4. The CDR3 DNA reads TGTGCCAGCAGTCCCGGGACAGGGGGCACAGATACGCAGTATTTT. Translation gives CASSPGTGGTDTQYF.

By sample fraction, this clonotype is medium-sized. This chain uses TRBV25-1 with TRBJ2-2; D might be TRBD1 (5 bases). Germline V CDR1 and CDR2: MGHDK, SYGVNS. Trimming shortened V by 2 bases and J by 3 bases, and 10 bases separated the two germline ends. This CDR3 region has 15 residues. This chain's CDR3 is CASSEKGRDTGELFF. The CDR3 DNA follows: TGTGCCAGCAGTGAAAAGGGGCGCGACACCGGGGAGCTGTTTTTT.

This clonotype was observed a few times. The genes are TRBV6-5 and TRBJ1-3; weak D call: TRBD1 (6 bases). Trimming shortened V by 5 bases and J by 0 bases, and 11 bases separated the two germline ends. CDR1 and CDR2 (germline): MNHEY, SVGAGI. The length of the CDR3 is 15 residues. The CDR3 loop is CASSEDRNSGNTIYF. CDR3 sequence (DNA): TGTGCCAGCAGTGAAGACAGGAACTCTGGAAACACCATATATTTT.

This clonotype was recorded at least ten times. V gene TRBV6-1 combines with J gene TRBJ2-3, with D maybe TRBD1 (6 bases). CDR3 length: 12 amino acids. The V gene lost 8 bases and the J gene lost 5 bases, with 11 bases spanning the gap. Germline values: CDR1 MNHNS, CDR2 SASEGT. CDR3 sequence (DNA): TGTGCCAGCGGGGTCAGGGGAGATACGCAGTATTTT. It codes for CASGVRGDTQYF.

On this clonotype: An end of the junction does not agree with germline; a read error may underlie this. J is TRBJ2-3 and V is TRBV5-3; maybe TRBD2 (6 bases). TRBV5-3 is classed as an ORF, of uncertain function. The CDR3 is 14 amino acids. CDR3 loop: CASSLFGGSDTQYF. The CDR3 DNA reads TGTGCCAGCAGCTTGTTTGGGGGGTCAGATACGCAGTATTTT.

This clonotype was seen only a few times. The V call is TRBV6-6, the J call TRBJ1-4; unclear D gene. CDR3 length: 16 residues. CDR1 is MNHNY and CDR2 is SVGAGI in the germline V gene (reference sequence). Trimming removed 6 bases at V and 7 bases at J, with 21 bases between. The CDR3, as DNA: TGTGCCAGCAGCAGCAAACGTGGGGAGGGTGCTGAAAAACTGTTTTTT. Amino acid sequence: CASSSKRGEGAEKLFF.